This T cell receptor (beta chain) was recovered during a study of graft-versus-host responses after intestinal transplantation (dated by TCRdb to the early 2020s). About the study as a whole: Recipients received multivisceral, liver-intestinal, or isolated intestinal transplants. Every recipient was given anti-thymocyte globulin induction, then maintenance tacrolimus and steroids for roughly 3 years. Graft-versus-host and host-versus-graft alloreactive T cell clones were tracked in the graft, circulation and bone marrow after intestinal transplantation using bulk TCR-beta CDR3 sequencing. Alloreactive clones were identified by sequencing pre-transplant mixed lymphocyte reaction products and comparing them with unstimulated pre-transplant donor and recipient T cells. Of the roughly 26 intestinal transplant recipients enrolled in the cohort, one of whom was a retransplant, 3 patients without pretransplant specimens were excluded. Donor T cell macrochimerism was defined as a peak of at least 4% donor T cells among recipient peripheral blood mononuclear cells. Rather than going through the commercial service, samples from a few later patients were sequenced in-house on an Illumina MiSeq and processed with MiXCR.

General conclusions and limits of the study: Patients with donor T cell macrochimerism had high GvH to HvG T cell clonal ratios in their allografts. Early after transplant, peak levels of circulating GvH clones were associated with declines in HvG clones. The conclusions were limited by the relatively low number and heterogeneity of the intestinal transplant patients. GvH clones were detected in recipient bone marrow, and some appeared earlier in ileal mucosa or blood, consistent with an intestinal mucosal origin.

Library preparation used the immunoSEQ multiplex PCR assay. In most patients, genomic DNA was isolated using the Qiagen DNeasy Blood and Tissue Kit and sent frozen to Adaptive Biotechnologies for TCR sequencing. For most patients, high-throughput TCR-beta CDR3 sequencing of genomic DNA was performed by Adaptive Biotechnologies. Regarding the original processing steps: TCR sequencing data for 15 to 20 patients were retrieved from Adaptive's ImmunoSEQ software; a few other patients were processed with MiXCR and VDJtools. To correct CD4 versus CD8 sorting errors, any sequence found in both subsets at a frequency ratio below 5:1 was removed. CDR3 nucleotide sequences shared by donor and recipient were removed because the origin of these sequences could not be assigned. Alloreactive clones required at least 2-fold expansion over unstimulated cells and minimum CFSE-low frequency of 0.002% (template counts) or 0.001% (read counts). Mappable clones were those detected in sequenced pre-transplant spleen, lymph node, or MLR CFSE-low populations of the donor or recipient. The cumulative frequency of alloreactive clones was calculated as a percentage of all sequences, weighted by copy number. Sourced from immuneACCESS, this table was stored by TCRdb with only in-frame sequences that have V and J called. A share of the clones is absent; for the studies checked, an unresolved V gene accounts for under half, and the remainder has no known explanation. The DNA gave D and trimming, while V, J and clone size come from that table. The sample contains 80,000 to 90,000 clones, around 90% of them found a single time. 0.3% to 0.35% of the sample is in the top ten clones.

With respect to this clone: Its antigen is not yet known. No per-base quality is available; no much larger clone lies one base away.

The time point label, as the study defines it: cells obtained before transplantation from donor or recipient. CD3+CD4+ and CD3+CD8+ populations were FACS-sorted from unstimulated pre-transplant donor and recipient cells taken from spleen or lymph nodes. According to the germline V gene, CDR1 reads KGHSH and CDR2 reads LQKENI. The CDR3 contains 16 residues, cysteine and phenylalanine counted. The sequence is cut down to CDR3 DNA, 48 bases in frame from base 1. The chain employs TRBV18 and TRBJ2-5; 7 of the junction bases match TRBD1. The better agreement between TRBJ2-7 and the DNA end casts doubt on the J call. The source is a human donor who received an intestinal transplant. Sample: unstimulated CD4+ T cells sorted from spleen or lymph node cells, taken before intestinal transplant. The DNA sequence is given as TGTGCCAGCTCACCTCAAGGGGGCACCACCTTCTACGAGCAGTACTTC. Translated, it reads CASSPQGGTTFYEQYF.